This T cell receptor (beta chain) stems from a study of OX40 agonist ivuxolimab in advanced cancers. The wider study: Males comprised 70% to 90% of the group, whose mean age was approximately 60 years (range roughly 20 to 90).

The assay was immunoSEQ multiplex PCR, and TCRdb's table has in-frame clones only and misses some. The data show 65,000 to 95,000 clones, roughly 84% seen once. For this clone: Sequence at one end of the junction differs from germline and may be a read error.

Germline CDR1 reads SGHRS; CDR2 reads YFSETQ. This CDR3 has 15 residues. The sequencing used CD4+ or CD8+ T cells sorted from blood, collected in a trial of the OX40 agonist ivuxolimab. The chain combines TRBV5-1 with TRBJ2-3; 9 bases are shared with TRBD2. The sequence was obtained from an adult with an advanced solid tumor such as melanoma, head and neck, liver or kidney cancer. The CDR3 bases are TGCGCCAGTGGGACTATTAGCGGGAGCAGAGATACGCAGTATTTT. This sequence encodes CASGTISGSRDTQYF.